What follows describes a single TCR beta chain. This sample stems from a study of blood T cell repertoires in COVID-19. Study context: Italy, Spain and the United States were the sources of the convalescent and acute COVID-19 samples. T cells, B-cell-depleted T cells, or PBMCs supplied cDNA or gDNA.

The ends were cut back, 3 bases at V and 2 bases at J, with 8 bases in the middle. CDR3 size: 14 residues. Germline CDR1 and CDR2: MNHEY and SMNVEV (reference sequence). Original handling: Using reference gene primer amplification, nucleated cell counts were estimated. Sequencing was performed with immunoSEQ multiplex PCR; in TCRdb, only in-frame clones are kept and a portion is missing. V and J calls and clone size are those listed in that table; D and trimming were worked out from the DNA. The repertoire holds around 250,000 clones, with roughly 90% as singletons. The receptor was derived from a woman in her 30s with active or convalescent COVID-19. The V gene is TRBV27, the J gene TRBJ1-3; D remains ambiguous. The sequenced sample consisted of peripheral blood. The CDR3 DNA is TGTGCCAGCAGTTTCAGTATCACTGGAAACACCATATATTTT. Its protein is CASSFSITGNTIYF.